This TCR beta chain is from a study of blood T cell repertoires in COVID-19. Turning to the study itself: Samples came from the United States, Italy and Spain, spanning acute and convalescent COVID-19. PBMCs, B-cell-depleted T cells, or T cells were the source of the cDNA or gDNA that made up the material.

The CDR3 consists of 15 residues. Losses at the gene ends were 5 bases for V and 10 bases for J; bases not matched to a gene: 8. CDR1 is MNHEY, CDR2 SVGAGI, per germline. Participants were aged roughly 18 to 89 years from approximately 25 US areas. Under the authors' procedure: The assay estimated nucleated cells by amplifying reference gene primers. The protocol was immunoSEQ multiplex PCR, while the TCRdb copy is restricted to in-frame clones and leaves out a portion. V and J calls and clone size are copied from that table; D and trimming were computed from the DNA. In the table there are 320,000 or so clones, approximately 88% of which are singletons.

The sequencing sample was made of PBMCs or T cells enriched from blood (not recorded which). The chain links TRBV6-5 to TRBJ2-1; 13 bases match TRBD2. The TCR originated in a man aged 55-75 years who had recovered from COVID-19. The CDR3 loop reads CASSLRTSGREEQFF. Here the CDR3 DNA reads TGTGCCAGCAGTCTCCGGACTAGCGGGAGAGAGGAGCAGTTCTTC.